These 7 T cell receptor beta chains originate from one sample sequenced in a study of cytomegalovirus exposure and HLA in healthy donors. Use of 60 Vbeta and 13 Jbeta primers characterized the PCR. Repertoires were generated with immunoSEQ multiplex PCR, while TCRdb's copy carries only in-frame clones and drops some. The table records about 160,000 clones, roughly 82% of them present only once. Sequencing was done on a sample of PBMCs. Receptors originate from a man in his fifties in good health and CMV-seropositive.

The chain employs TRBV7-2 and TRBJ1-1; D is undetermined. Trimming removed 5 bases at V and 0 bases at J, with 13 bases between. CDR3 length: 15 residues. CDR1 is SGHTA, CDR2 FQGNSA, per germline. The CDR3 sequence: CASSPLAGLNTEAFF. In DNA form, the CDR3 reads TGTGCCAGCAGCCCCCTGGCGGGCTTGAACACTGAAGCTTTCTTT.

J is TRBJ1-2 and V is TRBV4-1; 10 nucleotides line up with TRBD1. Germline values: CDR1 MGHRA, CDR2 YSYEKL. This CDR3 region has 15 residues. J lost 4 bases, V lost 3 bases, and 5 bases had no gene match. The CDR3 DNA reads TGCGCCAGCAGCCAGGGACAGGGGTTAGCCTATGGCTACACCTTC. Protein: CASSQGQGLAYGYTF.

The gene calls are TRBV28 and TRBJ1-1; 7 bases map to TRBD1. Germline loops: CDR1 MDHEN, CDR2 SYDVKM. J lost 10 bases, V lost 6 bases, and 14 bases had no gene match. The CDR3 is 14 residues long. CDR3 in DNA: TGTGCCAGCAGGGAGGGACAGCCCCTTATTGGAGCTTTCTTT. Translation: CASREGQPLIGAFF.

The CDR3 nucleotides read TGTGCCATCTTCGGGGGGGGTCGAGAGACCCAGTACTTC. Its translation is CAIFGGGRETQYF. The chain employs TRBV28 and TRBJ2-5; 8 bases align to TRBD2. This CDR3 has 13 residues. Germline trimming cut 10 bases from V and 4 bases from J; bases unmatched to any gene: 8. CDR1 is MDHEN, CDR2 SYDVKM, per germline.

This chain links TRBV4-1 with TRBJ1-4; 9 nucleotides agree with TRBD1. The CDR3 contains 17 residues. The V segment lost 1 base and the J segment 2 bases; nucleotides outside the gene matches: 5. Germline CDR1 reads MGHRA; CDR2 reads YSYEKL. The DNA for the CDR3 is TGCGCCAGCAGCCAAGTGGGGACAGGGCGGACTAATGAAAAACTGTTTTTT. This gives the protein CASSQVGTGRTNEKLFF.

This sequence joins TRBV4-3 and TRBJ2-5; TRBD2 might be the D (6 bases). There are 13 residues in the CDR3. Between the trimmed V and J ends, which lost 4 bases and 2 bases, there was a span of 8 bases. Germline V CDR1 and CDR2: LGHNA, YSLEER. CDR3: CASSRGTQETQYF. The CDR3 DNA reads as TGCGCCAGCAGCCGAGGGACTCAAGAGACCCAGTACTTC.

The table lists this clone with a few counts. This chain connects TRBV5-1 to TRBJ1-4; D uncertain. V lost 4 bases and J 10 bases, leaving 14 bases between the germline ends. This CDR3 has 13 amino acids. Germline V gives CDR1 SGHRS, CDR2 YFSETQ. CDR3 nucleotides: TGCGCCAGCAGCCTGGGCGGCTTAGGAAAACTGTTTTTT. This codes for CASSLGGLGKLFF.